The next 11 T cell receptor beta chains were all read from a single sample in a study of CD8+ T cells in alopecia areata. Treatment of the sample: oral pan-JAK inhibitor, 5-10 mg twice daily. RNA, once extracted, was reverse transcribed into cDNA for use as the sequencing template. TCRdb keeps only in-frame clones here, not all; method: immunoSEQ multiplex PCR. The sample includes 200,000 to 250,000 clones, around 65% of them seen just once. Specimen: CD4+ T cells sorted from blood, collected at week 4, from a patient treated with tofacitinib. These receptors originate from a human donor with alopecia areata.

The chain links TRBV2 to TRBJ2-7; either TRBD1 or TRBD2 may supply D (5 bases each). The CDR3 totals 14 residues. The ends were cut back, 4 bases at V and 3 bases at J, with 13 bases in the middle. Per germline, CDR1 SNHLY and CDR2 FYNNEI. As DNA, the CDR3 is TGTGCCAGCAGTGCCGAGGGGATTAGCTACGAGCAGTACTTC. Its translation: CASSAEGISYEQYF. Supplemented by reference TRBV2 and TRBJ2-7, the full variable domain reads EPEVTQTPSHQVTQMGQEVILRCVPISNHLYFYWYRQILGQKVEFLVSFYNNEISEKSEIFDDQFSVERPDGSNFTLKIRSTKLEDSAMYFCASSAEGISYEQYFGPGTRLTVT.

The rearrangement joins TRBV7-9 to TRBJ2-2; D is tentatively TRBD1 or TRBD2 (6 bases each). The CDR3 is made up of 15 amino acids. Germline V gene sequence: CDR1 SEHNR, CDR2 FQNEAQ (reference sequence). The V end was cut by 5 bases, the J end by 7 bases, with 17 bases between. The CDR3 bases are TGTGCCAGCAGCGGAAAAGGAGGGGGAATCGGGGAGCTGTTTTTT. As protein: CASSGKGGGIGELFF.

In the case of this clone: One junction end does not reproduce the germline sequence, and a read error may be involved. The chain is built from TRBV29-1 and TRBJ1-2; D call uncertain. There are 10 residues in the CDR3. The germline CDR1 and CDR2 sequences are SQVTM and ANQGSEA. The CDR3 DNA reads TGCAGCGTTGAAGAAGCGACTCACCACTTC. Its protein product is CSVEEATHHF.

This chain connects TRBV29-1 to TRBJ1-2, with TRBD1 as a possible D gene (5 bases). Germline V gene sequence: CDR1 SQVTM, CDR2 ANQGSEA. This CDR3 has 13 amino acids. Trimming pared 0 bases from V and 7 bases from J, leaving 12 bases between. CDR3 loop: CSVEDPTGGGYTF. The CDR3, as DNA: TGCAGCGTTGAAGATCCCACGGGGGGTGGCTACACCTTC.

The chain joins TRBV5-1 to TRBJ2-7; D possibly corresponds to TRBD2 (6 bases). The V gene's germline CDR1 is SGHRS and CDR2 YFSETQ. This CDR3 has 15 residues. V dropped 4 bases and J dropped 0 bases, with 14 bases sitting between them. The chain's CDR3 is CASSPSAGSSYEQYF. For the CDR3, the DNA is TGCGCCAGCAGCCCTTCTGCGGGGAGCTCCTACGAGCAGTACTTC.

The V call is TRBV2, the J call TRBJ1-2, with 8 bases fitting TRBD1. There are 14 residues in the CDR3. Trimming removed 3 bases from V and 5 bases from J; junction bases left unmatched: 5. Germline values: CDR1 SNHLY, CDR2 FYNNEI. The CDR3 reads CASSENRGGYGYTF. Written as DNA, the CDR3 is TGTGCCAGCAGTGAGAACAGGGGGGGATATGGCTACACCTTC.

This chain connects TRBV5-6 to TRBJ1-2; D call uncertain. The germline V gene has CDR1 SGHDT and CDR2 YYEEEE. This CDR3 is built from 13 residues. V dropped 4 bases and J dropped 8 bases, with 15 bases sitting between them. CDR3 bases: TGTGCCAGCAGCCCGGGCGTAACGGGGGGCTACACCTTC. Its translation: CASSPGVTGGYTF. The variable domain in full, completed from reference TRBV5-6 and TRBJ1-2, reads DAGVTQSPTHLIKTRGQQVTLRCSPKSGHDTVSWYQQALGQGPQFIFQYYEEEERQRGNFPDRFSGHQFPNYSSELNVNALLLGDSALYLCASSPGVTGGYTFGSGTRLTVV.

This chain joins TRBV5-4 and TRBJ2-7, with D possibly being TRBD1 or TRBD2 (5 bases each). The CDR3 totals 15 residues. The V gene's germline CDR1 is SGHNT and CDR2 YYREEE (reference sequence). Trimming shortened V by 4 bases and J by 1 base, and 15 bases separated the two germline ends. The DNA of the CDR3 is TGTGCCAGCAGCCGGGACGGAAATCCTTCCTACGAGCAGTACTTC. Translated: CASSRDGNPSYEQYF. The whole variable domain, remainder taken from reference TRBV5-4 and TRBJ2-7, is ETGVTQSPTHLIKTRGQQVTLRCSSQSGHNTVSWYQQALGQGPQFIFQYYREEENGRGNFPPRFSGLQFPNYSSELNVNALELDDSALYLCASSRDGNPSYEQYFGPGTRLTVT.

The rearrangement joins TRBV7-9 to TRBJ2-2; possibly TRBD2 for D (6 bases). This CDR3 is 17 amino acids long. V lost 2 bases, J lost 2 bases, and 15 bases lay in between. The germline V gene has CDR1 SEHNR and CDR2 FQNEAQ (reference sequence). The CDR3 coding sequence is TGTGCCAGCAGCTTACCCCCACGGAGGGGAAACACCGGGGAGCTGTTTTTT. Protein sequence: CASSLPPRRGNTGELFF.

The rearrangement uses TRBV25-1 and TRBJ2-7, with D perhaps TRBD1 (5 bases). The CDR3 length is 13 residues. V was shortened by 3 bases and J by 6 bases, with 12 bases between the two germline ends. Per germline, CDR1 MGHDK and CDR2 SYGVNS. For the CDR3, the DNA is TGTGCCAGCAGTGAGCAGGGTATAGGCGAGCAGTACTTC. This translates into CASSEQGIGEQYF.

This clone was seen a handful of times. This chain connects TRBV29-1 to TRBJ1-1; no definite D call. Germline values: CDR1 SQVTM, CDR2 ANQGSEA. CDR3 length equals 14 residues. Between the trimmed V and J ends, which lost 4 bases and 7 bases, there was a span of 19 bases. The CDR3 region has the DNA TGCAGCGTTGTAGTCGGCCTCCATACCAGTGAAGCTTTCTTT. Translated, it gives CSVVVGLHTSEAFF.